This T cell receptor (beta chain) was observed in a study of T-cell memory formation after mild COVID-19. This CDR3 contains 16 residues. The V end was cut by 4 bases, the J end by 3 bases, with 19 bases between. Germline lookup yields CDR1 SGHTA and CDR2 FQGNSA. 5'RACE primed from the constant segment yielded TCR alpha and TCR beta cDNA libraries bearing sample barcodes and UMIs. A single record per CDR3 protein comes from TCRdb applying MiXCR to the 5' RACE reads. Among 250,000 to 350,000 distinct CDR3 sequences listed, around 15% were seen once. The study's findings and limits: Clonal second-wave expansions that peaked on day 37 had unconfirmed SARS-CoV-2 specificity. Clones that contracted from day 15 to 85 were balanced CD4/CD8, while later expanders leaned CD4+.

Only a few counts were recorded for this clonotype. The antigen is not known. The chain links TRBV7-2 to TRBJ2-7, with D maybe TRBD1 (6 bases). The clonotype comes from a man aged 18 to 35 who had mild COVID-19 (a few samples of this study predate the infection). Cell type and time point are not known. The specimen was PBMCs or a T cell subset sorted from them (not recorded which). The CDR3 here is CASSSGASKGHYEQYF. Here the CDR3 DNA reads TGTGCCAGCAGCTCAGGGGCCTCCAAGGGACACTACGAGCAGTACTTC.